Sequencing of this T cell receptor (beta chain) was carried out in a study of cytomegalovirus exposure and HLA in healthy donors. Whole-study findings and limits: When a later analysis was performed, an Asian-associated ancestry cluster reportedly had fewer N-insertions than the approximately 680-donor mean. In vitro, three CMV-associated chains proved specific for CMV antigens. Later work found that TCR association rates differed between HLA loci; DRB1 had the most and HLA-C the fewest. Association of a missense DCLRE1C variant with TCR beta V- and J-gene trimming was reported in a later analysis.

For this clone: The antigen remains unidentified.

PCR was performed using 60 Vbeta and 13 Jbeta primers. The table came from immunoSEQ multiplex PCR; TCRdb's copy has only in-frame clones and leaves some out. The table shows about 180,000 clones, with 70% to 80% occurring only once. CDR1 is SGHRS, CDR2 YFSETQ, per germline. V shed 0 bases, J shed 8 bases, and the junction held 6 bases outside the gene matches. The CDR3 loop spans 15 amino acids. This TCR was sampled from a man between 18 and 35 years old in good health and CMV-seronegative. The V call is TRBV5-1, the J call TRBJ2-1; TRBD2 matches at 9 bases. Sequencing was performed on PBMCs. The CDR3 protein is CASSLEWGLADEQFF. The CDR3 coding sequence is TGCGCCAGCAGCTTGGAGTGGGGACTAGCCGATGAGCAGTTCTTC.